This is a list of T cell receptor beta chains from one sample in a study of a mutant IDH1 vaccine in newly diagnosed glioma. No antigen has been assigned to these receptors. Sequencing used immunoSEQ multiplex PCR; TCRdb keeps in-frame clones, though not all of them. The sample carries 110,000 or so clones, roughly 90% recorded once. The sequenced sample was PBMCs, obtained from a glioma patient whose treatment included an IDH1 peptide vaccine. These receptors were obtained from a woman between 45 and 65 years old with glioma. Each CDR3 is given with its conserved first and last residue.

j_call v_call cdr3_aa
TRBJ1-2 TRBV27 CASSSRAGYGYTF
TRBJ2-2 TRBV6-5 CASSVAGASVELFF
TRBJ1-3 TRBV5-1 CASSLRGSGNTIYF
TRBJ2-1 TRBV9 CASSPQGAVTYSLQFF
TRBJ2-2 TRBV6-6 CASSYSVNTGELFF
TRBJ1-1 TRBV7-9 CATWRTEAFF
TRBJ2-4 TRBV5-1 CASSLDVAKNIQYF
TRBJ1-3 TRBV20-1 CSAGSGNTIYF
TRBJ1-4 TRBV2 CASSEGPSLFF
TRBJ2-7 TRBV6-5 CASNPGGGGYEQYF
TRBJ2-3 TRBV5-4 CASNRLAGVSDTQYF
TRBJ2-7 TRBV29-1 CSVSPSGEQYF
TRBJ1-1 TRBV6-5 CASRVGGGTEAFF
TRBJ2-1 TRBV19 CASSMSSGRVFGEQFF
TRBJ2-7 TRBV5-1 CASSLLAGGGEQYF
TRBJ1-1 TRBV5-1 CASSHQSQAHTEAFF
TRBJ2-7 TRBV29-1 CSGTGWGTGDNEQYF
TRBJ1-2 TRBV4-1 CASSQVAGDGYTF
TRBJ2-7 TRBV9 CASSVGSYREQYF
TRBJ2-1 TRBV7-9 CASSPLAGYLNEQFF